Reported below is one TCR beta chain. These data originate in a study of blood T cell repertoires in COVID-19. At the level of the study: Whether acute or convalescent, the COVID-19 samples came from the United States, Italy and Spain. T cells, B-cell-depleted T cells, or PBMCs supplied cDNA or gDNA.

Germline CDR1 reads PRHDT; CDR2 reads FYEKMQ (reference sequence). The V gene end was trimmed by 5 bases and the J gene end by 6 bases; junction bases not matched to a gene: 10. CDR3 length: 16 residues. Profiled with immunoSEQ multiplex PCR; TCRdb holds only in-frame clones, not every one. The profile shows a few hundred thousand clones, around 84% of them singletons. The receptor was isolated from a man aged 60-69 years with acute or convalescent COVID-19. The sequencing sample was made of peripheral blood. The chain joins TRBV13 to TRBJ2-7; 13 bases map to TRBD2. The CDR3 region is CASSNPGGLAGFEQYF. The CDR3 DNA reads TGTGCCAGCAGCAATCCAGGGGGACTAGCGGGATTCGAGCAGTACTTC.